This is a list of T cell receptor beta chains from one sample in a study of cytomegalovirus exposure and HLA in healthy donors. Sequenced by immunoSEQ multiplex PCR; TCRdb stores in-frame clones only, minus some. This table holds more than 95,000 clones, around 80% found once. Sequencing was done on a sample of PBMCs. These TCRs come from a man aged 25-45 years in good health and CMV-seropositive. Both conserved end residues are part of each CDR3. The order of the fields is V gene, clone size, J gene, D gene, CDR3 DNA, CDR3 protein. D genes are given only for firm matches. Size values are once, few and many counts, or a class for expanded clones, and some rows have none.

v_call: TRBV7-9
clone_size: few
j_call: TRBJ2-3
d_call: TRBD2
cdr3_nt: TGTGCCAGCAGCCCTGGGGGTAGCGGGGAAGCTAGCACAGATACGCAGTATTTT
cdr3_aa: CASSPGGSGEASTDTQYF

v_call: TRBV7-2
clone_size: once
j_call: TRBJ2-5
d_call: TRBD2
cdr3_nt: TGTGCCAGCAGCTTGGGACTAGCGGGTCCCGAGACCCAGTACTTC
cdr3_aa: CASSLGLAGPETQYF

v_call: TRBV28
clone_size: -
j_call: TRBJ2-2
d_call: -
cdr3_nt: TGTGCCAGCAGCACAACACGGGGTGACACCGGGGAGCTGTTTTTT
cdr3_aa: CASSTTRGDTGELFF

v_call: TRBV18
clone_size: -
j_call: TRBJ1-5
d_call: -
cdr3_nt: TGTGCCAGCTCACCGAGCGATCAGCCCCAGCATTTT
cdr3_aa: CASSPSDQPQHF

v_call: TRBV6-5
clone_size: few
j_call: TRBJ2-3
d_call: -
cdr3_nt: TGTGCCAGCAGTTACTCATTACTAGAGGGTTATACGCAGTATTTT
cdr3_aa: CASSYSLLEGYTQYF

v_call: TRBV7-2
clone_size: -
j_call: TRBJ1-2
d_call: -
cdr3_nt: TGTGCCAGCAGCTTAGTGGGTGGCCAGGCAAACTATGGCTACACCTTC
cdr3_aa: CASSLVGGQANYGYTF

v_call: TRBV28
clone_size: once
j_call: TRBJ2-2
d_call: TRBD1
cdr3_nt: TGTGCCAGCAGTTTACCCAACCAGGGGGCCAACACCGGGGAGCTGTTTTTT
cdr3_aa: CASSLPNQGANTGELFF

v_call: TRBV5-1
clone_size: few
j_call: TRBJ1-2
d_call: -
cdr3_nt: TGCGCCAGCAGCCCTTCGGGAGGATGGAACTATGGCTACACCTTC
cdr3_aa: CASSPSGGWNYGYTF

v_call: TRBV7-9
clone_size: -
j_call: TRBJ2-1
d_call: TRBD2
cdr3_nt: TGTGCCAGCAGCCTCCCAGCGGGAGGTCCCTCCTACAATGAGCAGTTCTTC
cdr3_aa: CASSLPAGGPSYNEQFF

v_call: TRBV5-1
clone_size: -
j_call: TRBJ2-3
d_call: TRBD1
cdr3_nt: TGCGCCAGCAGCTTGGTGGGGACAGGCGCCTCAGATACGCAGTATTTT
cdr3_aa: CASSLVGTGASDTQYF

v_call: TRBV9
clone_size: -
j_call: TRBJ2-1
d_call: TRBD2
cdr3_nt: TGTGCCAGCAGCGCCCGGTCGGAGCGGGAGTTGCAGTTCTTC
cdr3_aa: CASSARSERELQFF

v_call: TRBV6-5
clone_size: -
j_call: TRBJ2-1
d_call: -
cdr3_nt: TGTGCCAGCAGTTACTCCGTCCGGGTTTACGAGGAGTTCTTC
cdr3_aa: CASSYSVRVYEEFF

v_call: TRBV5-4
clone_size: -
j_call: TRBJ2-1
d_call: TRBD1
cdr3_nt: TGTGCCAGCAGCCCGCCCGGGACAGTCAACAATGAGCAGTTCTTC
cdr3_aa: CASSPPGTVNNEQFF

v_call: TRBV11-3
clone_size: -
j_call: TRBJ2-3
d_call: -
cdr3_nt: TGTGCCAGCAGCTTAGCCCTCACAGATACGCAGTATTTT
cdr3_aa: CASSLALTDTQYF

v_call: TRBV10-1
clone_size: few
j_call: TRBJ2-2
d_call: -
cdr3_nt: TGCGCCAGCAGTGAGGCGCCTCAGGGGGGAGCCGGGGAGCTGTTTTTT
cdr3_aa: CASSEAPQGGAGELFF

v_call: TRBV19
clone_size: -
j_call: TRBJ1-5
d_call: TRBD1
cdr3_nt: TGTGCCAGTAGACCGGGACAGGGCGGCAATCAGCCCCAGCATTTT
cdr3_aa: CASRPGQGGNQPQHF

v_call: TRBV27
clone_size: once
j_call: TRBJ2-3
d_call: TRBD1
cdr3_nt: TGTGCCAGCAGTCCGGGACAGAATGTTTACACAGATACGCAGTATTTT
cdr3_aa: CASSPGQNVYTDTQYF

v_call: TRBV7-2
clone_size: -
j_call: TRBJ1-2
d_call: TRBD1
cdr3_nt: TGTGCCAGCAGCAGAGGGGGCGAAGGGAACTATGGCTACACCTTC
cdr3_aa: CASSRGGEGNYGYTF

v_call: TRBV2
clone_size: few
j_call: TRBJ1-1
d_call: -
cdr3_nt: TGTGCCAGCAGTGAATTCCGGGGCACTGAAGCTTTCTTT
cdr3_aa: CASSEFRGTEAFF

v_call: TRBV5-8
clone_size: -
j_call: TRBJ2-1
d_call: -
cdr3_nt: TGTGCCAGCAGCTTGGATGTAGCTCATATCTCCTACAATGAGCAGTTCTTC
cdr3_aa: CASSLDVAHISYNEQFF

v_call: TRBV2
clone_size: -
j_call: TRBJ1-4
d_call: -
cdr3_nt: TGTGCCAGCAGTGAGGCAGTGACCTCAGGAAAACTGTTTTTT
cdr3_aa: CASSEAVTSGKLFF

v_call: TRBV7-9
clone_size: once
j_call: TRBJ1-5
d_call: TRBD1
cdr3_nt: TGTGCCAGCAGTGAGACAGGGGCCAATCAGCCCCAGCATTTT
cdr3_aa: CASSETGANQPQHF

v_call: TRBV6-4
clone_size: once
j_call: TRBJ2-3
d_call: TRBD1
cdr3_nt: TGTGCCAGCAACGGAACGGGACAGGGAGGTGCCACAGATACGCAGTATTTT
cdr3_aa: CASNGTGQGGATDTQYF

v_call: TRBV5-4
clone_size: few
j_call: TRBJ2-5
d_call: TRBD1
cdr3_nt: TGTGCCAGCAGCTCTACGGACAGGGCTGGGGAGACCCAGTACTTC
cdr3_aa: CASSSTDRAGETQYF

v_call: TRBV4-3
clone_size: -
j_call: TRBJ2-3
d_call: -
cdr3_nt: TGCGCCAGCAGCCAAGAGGGGCGTACAGATACGCAGTATTTT
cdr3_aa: CASSQEGRTDTQYF

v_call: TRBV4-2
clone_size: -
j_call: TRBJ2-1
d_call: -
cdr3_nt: TGTGCCAGCAGCCAAGATATCCGTGAGCAGTTCTTC
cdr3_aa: CASSQDIREQFF

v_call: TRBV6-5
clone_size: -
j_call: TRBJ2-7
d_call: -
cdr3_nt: TGTGCCAGCAGTAACCGGGACAAGACCTACGAGCAGTACTTC
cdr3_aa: CASSNRDKTYEQYF

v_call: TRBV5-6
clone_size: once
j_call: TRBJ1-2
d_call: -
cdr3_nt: TGTGCCAGCAGCTTGGGTCTGTCTAACTATGGCTACACCTTC
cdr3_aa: CASSLGLSNYGYTF

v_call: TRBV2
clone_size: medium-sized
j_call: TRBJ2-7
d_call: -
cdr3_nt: TGTGCCAGCAGTGATGTCGGAGGGTCCAACGAGCAGTACTTC
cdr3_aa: CASSDVGGSNEQYF

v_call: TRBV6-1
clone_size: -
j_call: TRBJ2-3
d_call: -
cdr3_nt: TGTGCCAGCAGTGAACCGGGGTTTGCAGATACGCAGTATTTT
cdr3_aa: CASSEPGFADTQYF

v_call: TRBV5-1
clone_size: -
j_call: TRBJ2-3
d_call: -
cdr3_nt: TGCGCCAGCAGCTTGGGGGGGGCGACTAGCTACGCGCAGTATTTT
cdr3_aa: CASSLGGATSYAQYF

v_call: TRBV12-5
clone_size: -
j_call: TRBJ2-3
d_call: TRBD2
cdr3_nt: TGTGCTAGTGGTTTGGGGACTAGCGGATTCACAGATACGCAGTATTTT
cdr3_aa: CASGLGTSGFTDTQYF